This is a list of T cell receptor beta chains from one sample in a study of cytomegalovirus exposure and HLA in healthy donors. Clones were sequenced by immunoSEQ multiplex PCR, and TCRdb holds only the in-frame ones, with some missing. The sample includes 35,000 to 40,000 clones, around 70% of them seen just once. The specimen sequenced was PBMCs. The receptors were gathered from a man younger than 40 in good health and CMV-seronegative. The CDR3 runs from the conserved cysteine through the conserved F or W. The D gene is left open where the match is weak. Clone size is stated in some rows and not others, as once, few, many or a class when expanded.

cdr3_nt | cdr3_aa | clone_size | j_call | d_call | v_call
TGTGCCAGCAGCCAGGGACTTCGACAGGGCGTCTCCTACGAGCAGTACTTC | CASSQGLRQGVSYEQYF | - | TRBJ2-7 | - | TRBV14
TGTGCCAGTAGTATCGGGGAGGGCCCCCAAAACATTCAGTACTTC | CASSIGEGPQNIQYF | - | TRBJ2-4 | TRBD2 | TRBV19
TGTGCCAGCAGCCAAGTTCTGGGGGCCCGATCTGAGACCCAGTACTTC | CASSQVLGARSETQYF | - | TRBJ2-5 | - | TRBV4-2
TGTGCCAGCAGCTTGGAAGAGGGGGCTACCTACGTTGAGCAGTTCTTC | CASSLEEGATYVEQFF | once | TRBJ2-1 | TRBD1 | TRBV5-5
TGCGCCAGCAGCCAACCGGGACAGGGCCAAACCTACGAGCAGTACTTC | CASSQPGQGQTYEQYF | - | TRBJ2-7 | TRBD1 | TRBV4-1
TGCGCCAGCAGCCACCCCGACAGGTTAAGCACTGAAGCTTTCTTT | CASSHPDRLSTEAFF | - | TRBJ1-1 | - | TRBV4-1
TGTGCCACCAGCAGAGATCCCGGACTAGCGGGCTACACAGATACGCAGTATTTT | CATSRDPGLAGYTDTQYF | - | TRBJ2-3 | TRBD2 | TRBV15
TGTGCCTGGAACCTAGGGGGGGGGAACACTGAAGCTTTCTTT | CAWNLGGGNTEAFF | once | TRBJ1-1 | - | TRBV30
TGTGCCAGCAGCGGAAGGAGCCTCAATTCACCCCTCCACTTT | CASSGRSLNSPLHF | - | TRBJ1-6 | - | TRBV6-1
TGCGCCAGCAGCTTGGTCGGTTCTGGACAGGGGGTAAGCGAGCAGTTCTTC | CASSLVGSGQGVSEQFF | - | TRBJ2-1 | TRBD1 | TRBV5-1
TGTGCCAGCAGCAACACAGGGTTCGAGCAGTACTTC | CASSNTGFEQYF | - | TRBJ2-7 | - | TRBV6-6
TGTGCCATCGATGACAGGGAAGCCGATGGGCAGTACTTC | CAIDDREADGQYF | - | TRBJ2-7 | TRBD1 | TRBV6-1
TGTGCCTCCGGGCTCGGGGGCTACGAGCAGTACTTC | CASGLGGYEQYF | medium-sized | TRBJ2-7 | - | TRBV13
TGTGCCAGCAGTGAACGACAGGGTAGTGGCACAGATACGCAGTATTTT | CASSERQGSGTDTQYF | - | TRBJ2-3 | TRBD1 | TRBV27
TGCGCCAGCAGCTTGCGGGTGGAGTATAATTCACCCCTCCACTTT | CASSLRVEYNSPLHF | medium-sized | TRBJ1-6 | - | TRBV5-1
TGTGCCAGCAGCCCGCGGGGCGGCCGCAATCAGCCCCAGCATTTT | CASSPRGGRNQPQHF | - | TRBJ1-5 | - | TRBV7-2
TGTGCCAGTAGTATGGGGGCCTCCTTCACTGAAGCTTTCTTT | CASSMGASFTEAFF | - | TRBJ1-1 | - | TRBV19
TGTGCCAGCAGCTGGGCGGGGGCAAATAGCAATCAGCCCCAGCATTTT | CASSWAGANSNQPQHF | - | TRBJ1-5 | - | TRBV5-6
TGCGCCAGCAGCTTGGCCGAGGGCGGGAGGCCCGTGAACACCGGGGAGCTGTTTTTT | CASSLAEGGRPVNTGELFF | - | TRBJ2-2 | TRBD2 | TRBV5-1
TGTGCCACCAGCAGAGTACAGAGTTTGTCCGGCATCACCTTC | CATSRVQSLSGITF | - | TRBJ1-2 | - | TRBV15
TGTGCCAGCAGCTCTTTGATCCTATCTAGCACAGATACGCAGTATTTT | CASSSLILSSTDTQYF | - | TRBJ2-3 | - | TRBV5-4
TGTGCCAGCAGCCAAGCACAGGGCAACGAGCAGTACTTC | CASSQAQGNEQYF | - | TRBJ2-7 | - | TRBV4-2
TGTGCCAGCAGTTTCCGCGGACTAGCGGGAAGATCCTACGAGCAGTACTTC | CASSFRGLAGRSYEQYF | - | TRBJ2-7 | TRBD2 | TRBV27
TGTGCCAGCAGTTCTCCGGGGGGAGTCTCTGGAAACACCATATATTTT | CASSSPGGVSGNTIYF | few | TRBJ1-3 | - | TRBV28
TGTGCTAGCAGCTTAGGCGGGGGGACAGGGGAAGAGACCCAGTACTTC | CASSLGGGTGEETQYF | - | TRBJ2-5 | TRBD1 | TRBV7-7